There are a few counts of the clone carrying this T cell receptor beta chain. The antigen is not known. These data belong to a study of beta chain features in type 1 diabetes. Regarding the study as a whole: VDJ junctions from patients with type 1 diabetes contained fewer insertions and more deletions.

Based on CD45RO/CCR7/CD25/CD127/CD95/CD27, CD4+ regulatory, stem cell-like memory, naive and central memory cells were sorted. Germline lookup yields CDR1 SGHRS and CDR2 YFSETQ. With 4 bases clipped from V and 5 bases from J, the junction kept 8 bases outside the gene matches. The CDR3 is 14 amino acids. As every portion of the isolated RNA was reverse transcribed, the sequencing read expressed TCRB transcripts. The repertoire was sequenced with immunoSEQ multiplex PCR; TCRdb's copy has only in-frame clones and lacks some. The profile shows 350,000 or so clones, about 20% of them singletons. Input material: naive CD4+ T cells from blood. This rearrangement joins TRBV5-1 to TRBJ1-1; 7 bases line up with TRBD1. This sequence originates from a woman aged 18-29 years in good health. As DNA, the CDR3 is TGCGCCAGCAGCCTGACAGGGATTACGACTGAAGCTTTCTTT. Amino acid sequence: CASSLTGITTEAFF.